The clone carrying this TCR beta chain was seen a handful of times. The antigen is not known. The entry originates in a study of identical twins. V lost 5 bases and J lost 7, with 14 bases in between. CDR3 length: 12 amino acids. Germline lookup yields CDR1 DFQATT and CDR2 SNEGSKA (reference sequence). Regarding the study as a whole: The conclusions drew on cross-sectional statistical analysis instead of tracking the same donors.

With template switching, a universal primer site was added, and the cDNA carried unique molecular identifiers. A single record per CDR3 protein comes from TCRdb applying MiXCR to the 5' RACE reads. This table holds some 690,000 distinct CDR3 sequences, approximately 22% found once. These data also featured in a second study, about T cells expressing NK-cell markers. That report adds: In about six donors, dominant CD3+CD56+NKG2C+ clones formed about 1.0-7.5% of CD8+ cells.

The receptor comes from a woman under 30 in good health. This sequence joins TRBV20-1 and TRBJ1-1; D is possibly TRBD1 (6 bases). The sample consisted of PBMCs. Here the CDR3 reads CSAYREVDEAFF. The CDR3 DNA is TGCAGTGCTTACAGGGAGGTGGATGAAGCTTTCTTT.